Listed below are T cell receptor beta chains from one sample, sequenced in a study of blood T cell repertoires in COVID-19. Produced via immunoSEQ multiplex PCR; TCRdb's table is partial and in-frame only. The sample gives some 200,000 clones, roughly 87% of which show up once; approximately 6.2% is in the top ten. What was sequenced was peripheral blood. The receptors here all came from a woman between 40 and 55 years old with acute or convalescent COVID-19. CDR3s include the opening cysteine and the closing phenylalanine or tryptophan. D genes are given only for firm matches. Clone size is not always given. Where it is, it says once, few, many or a class for expanded clones.

>TRBD1|TRBV15|.|TRBJ2-3
TGTGCCACCAGCAGAGCCGTACGGGGACAGGGATCAGATACGCAGTATTTT
CATSRAVRGQGSDTQYF
>TRBD2|TRBV5-4|.|TRBJ2-5
TGTGCCAGCAGAAGCTCTAGCGGGAGGGGAGAGACCCAGTACTTC
CASRSSSGRGETQYF
>TRBD1|TRBV30|.|TRBJ2-7
TGTGCCTGGACCGGACAGGGGGTTTCTGTCCGAGACTCCTACGAGCAGTACTTC
CAWTGQGVSVRDSYEQYF
>TRBD1|TRBV7-9|.|TRBJ1-6
TGTGCCAGCAGCGTGGGACAGGGTTATAATTCACCCCTCCACTTT
CASSVGQGYNSPLHF
>.|TRBV6-1|.|TRBJ1-6
TGTGCCAGCAGTGAACCAACAGTCGTCCTTAATTCACCCCTCCACTTT
CASSEPTVVLNSPLHF
>.|TRBV9|.|TRBJ2-2
TGTGCCAGCAGCGTAGTCCCTATAACCCGAGAATACACCGGGGAGCTGTTTTTT
CASSVVPITREYTGELFF
>.|TRBV28|.|TRBJ1-1
TGTGCCAGCTGGGAGGACACTGAAGCTTTCTTT
CASWEDTEAFF
>.|TRBV27|.|TRBJ1-6
TGTGCCAGCAGTTTGAGAGGAAATAATTCACCCCTCCACTTT
CASSLRGNNSPLHF
>TRBD1|TRBV5-4|.|TRBJ1-6
TGTGCCAGCAGCCGCGTGAGACCGGGACAGGGTAATTCACCCCTCCACTTT
CASSRVRPGQGNSPLHF
>TRBD1|TRBV7-8|few|TRBJ1-4
TGTGCCAGCAGCTTAGAAGTACCACAGGGGGTAACGGCTAATGAAAAACTGTTTTTT
CASSLEVPQGVTANEKLFF
>TRBD1|TRBV27|.|TRBJ1-6
TGTGCCAGCAGTGCCACGCGGGCAGGGGGAATCTCCCTCCACTTT
CASSATRAGGISLHF
>.|TRBV18|.|TRBJ2-7
TGTGCCAGCGTTGACAGCTCCTTCGCCGAGCAGTACTTC
CASVDSSFAEQYF
>.|TRBV7-2|.|TRBJ1-5
TGTGCCAGCAGCTTCCAGAGGGGCAATCAGCCCCAGCATTTT
CASSFQRGNQPQHF
>.|TRBV28|many|TRBJ1-5
TGTGCCAGCAGTGATCAGGGGCAGCCCCAGCATTTT
CASSDQGQPQHF
>TRBD1|TRBV6-5|.|TRBJ2-1
TGTGCCAGCCGGGGGACAGGGACCTACAATGAGCAGTTCTTC
CASRGTGTYNEQFF
>TRBD2|TRBV18|few|TRBJ2-7
TGTGCCAGCTCACCGGGGCTAGCGGGGAGCTCCTACGAGCAGTACTTC
CASSPGLAGSSYEQYF
>TRBD1|TRBV6-5|once|TRBJ1-6
TGTGCCAGCAGGACGGGACAGGCCTATAATTCACCCCTCCACTTT
CASRTGQAYNSPLHF
>TRBD1|TRBV28|.|TRBJ2-7
TGTGCCAGCAGTGATAGACAGGGGGGATACGAGCAGTACTTC
CASSDRQGGYEQYF
>TRBD2|TRBV27|.|TRBJ2-2
TGTGCCAGCAGTTTAATCCCTCCTCTTAGCGGGAGGAACACCGGGGAGCTGTTTTTT
CASSLIPPLSGRNTGELFF
>TRBD2|TRBV19|.|TRBJ2-3
TGTGCCAGTGGGAGGGGTCCCAGCACAGATACGCAGTATTTT
CASGRGPSTDTQYF
>.|TRBV7-8|few|TRBJ1-5
TGTGCCAGCAGCTTTCGCAGGGAGGGTCCCAAGCCCCAGCATTTT
CASSFRREGPKPQHF
>.|TRBV6-5|.|TRBJ2-5
TGTGCCAGCAGTTACGACGGGGATTGGATGGAGACCCAGTACTTC
CASSYDGDWMETQYF
>.|TRBV5-1|.|TRBJ2-7
TGCGCCAGCAGCCAGGACGGTCGCGGGTCCTACGAGCAGTACTTC
CASSQDGRGSYEQYF
>.|TRBV6-4|.|TRBJ2-2
TGTGCCAGCAGTGACTCGAGGGGGAGCACCGGGGAGCTGTTTTTT
CASSDSRGSTGELFF
>.|TRBV7-8|.|TRBJ1-2
TGTGCCAGCAGCTGGACAGTCTCCTCTAACTATGGCTACACCTTC
CASSWTVSSNYGYTF
>TRBD1|TRBV7-9|.|TRBJ1-4
TGTGCCAGCAGCGATCCCCGGACAGGGACTAATGAAAAACTGTTTTTT
CASSDPRTGTNEKLFF
>TRBD1|TRBV6-5|few|TRBJ1-3
TGTGCCAGCAGCAACAGGGGAACTGGAAACACCATATATTTT
CASSNRGTGNTIYF
>.|TRBV9|.|TRBJ2-5
TGTGCCAGCAGCGCTAACCCCCAAGAGACCCAGTACTTC
CASSANPQETQYF
>TRBD1|TRBV5-1|.|TRBJ1-1
TGCGCCAGCAGCTTAGCACAGGGGTACACTGAAGCTTTCTTT
CASSLAQGYTEAFF
>TRBD1|TRBV7-2|.|TRBJ1-3
TGTGCCAGCAGCTTGTTCAGGACAGGGGCTGGAAACACCATATATTTT
CASSLFRTGAGNTIYF
>.|TRBV5-1|.|TRBJ2-7
TGCGCCAGCAGCTTAGGGGCAGACCGCGAGCAGTACTTC
CASSLGADREQYF
>.|TRBV27|many|TRBJ1-4
TGTGCCAGCAGTCTTGGCAGATTGAATGAAAAACTGTTTTTT
CASSLGRLNEKLFF
>TRBD2|TRBV5-4|.|TRBJ2-5
TGTGCCAGCAGCTGGGGACTACAAGAGACCCAGTACTTC
CASSWGLQETQYF
>.|TRBV7-2|.|TRBJ1-5
TGTGCCAGCAGCCCGCGGGCCACAAACGGTAATCAGCCCCAGCATTTT
CASSPRATNGNQPQHF
>.|TRBV7-9|.|TRBJ1-6
TGTGCCAGCACTTTCGGACAGAATAATTCACCCCTCCACTTT
CASTFGQNNSPLHF
>.|TRBV7-6|.|TRBJ2-4
TGTGCCAGCAGCTCACAGGGAAACATTCAGTACTTC
CASSSQGNIQYF
>TRBD1|TRBV6-1|once|TRBJ2-7
TGTGCCAGCAGTGAAGCGCCGGGACAGTCCTACGAGCAGTACTTC
CASSEAPGQSYEQYF
>TRBD2|TRBV9|few|TRBJ2-7
TGTGCCAGCAGCGTAGGACTAGCGGGGACGAACTCCTACGAGCAGTACTTC
CASSVGLAGTNSYEQYF
>.|TRBV6-5|.|TRBJ2-4
TGTGCCAGCAGTTATTCCGCCGCTTCCTTCGGAAACATTCAGTACTTC
CASSYSAASFGNIQYF
>.|TRBV19|.|TRBJ1-5
TGTGCCAGTAGTATAGGGCAGGGCCTCCGGTCAGGCAATCAGCCCCAGCATTTT
CASSIGQGLRSGNQPQHF
>TRBD2|TRBV6-5|.|TRBJ2-5
TGTGCCAGCAGGCTCTGGGGAGGGGAGACCCAGTACTTC
CASRLWGGETQYF
>.|TRBV3-1/TRBV3-2|.|TRBJ1-5
TGTGCCAGCAGACCTACAGGGATGGGCGAGCCCCAGCATTTT
CASRPTGMGEPQHF
>.|TRBV14|.|TRBJ2-1
TGTGCCAGCACCCGGGGGAGCTCCTACAATGAGCAGTTCTTC
CASTRGSSYNEQFF
>.|TRBV20-1|.|TRBJ1-2
TGCAGTGCTAGTTCAGGGAATGGCTACACCTTC
CSASSGNGYTF
>.|TRBV14|once|TRBJ1-5
TGTGCCAGCAGCCAAGGGGAGGGCCAGCCCCAGCATTTT
CASSQGEGQPQHF
>.|TRBV28|.|TRBJ2-2
TGTGCCAGCAGGTCAGGGGCGATTAACACCGGGGAGCTGTTTTTT
CASRSGAINTGELFF
>.|TRBV11-2|.|TRBJ2-7
TGTGCCAGCAGCCACCTCCGGGACAAGTCCTACGAGCAGTACTTC
CASSHLRDKSYEQYF
>TRBD2|TRBV7-9|few|TRBJ2-1
TGTGCCAGCGAGTGGGGTGTCCTATCTAGCGGACCTTCCCATGAGCAGTTCTTC
CASEWGVLSSGPSHEQFF
>TRBD2|TRBV20-1|.|TRBJ2-7
TGCAGTGCTAGTTTGCGGGGGGGCCTGAGGGAGCAGTACTTC
CSASLRGGLREQYF
>TRBD1|TRBV9|.|TRBJ1-3
TGTGCCAGCAGCGTAGATAGGACAGGGGGCTCTGGAAACACCATATATTTT
CASSVDRTGGSGNTIYF
>TRBD1|TRBV6-5|.|TRBJ2-7
TGTGCCAGCAGTTACTCGGCCGGACAGGGTAACTACGAGCAGTACTTC
CASSYSAGQGNYEQYF
>TRBD1|TRBV6-5|.|TRBJ2-1
TGTGCCAGCAGTCTTATACAGGGGTACAATGAGCAGTTCTTC
CASSLIQGYNEQFF
>TRBD1|TRBV19|.|TRBJ1-6
TGTGCCAGTAGCCTATACGCCGGGACAGGGGATTCACCCCTCCACTTT
CASSLYAGTGDSPLHF
>.|TRBV2|.|TRBJ1-2
TGTGCCAGCAGTCCTAATTTTATTACAGTGTCTAACGGCTACACCTTC
CASSPNFITVSNGYTF
>.|TRBV28|.|TRBJ2-7
TGTGCCAGCACCCGACACAGGGCTCTCTACGAGCAGTACTTC
CASTRHRALYEQYF